These T cell receptor beta chains were read from a single sample in a study of vaccination and CD4 T cells after COVID-19. Their recognized antigens are unknown. TCRdb redid the calling of the PCR reads with MiXCR, one entry per CDR3 protein. The table lists roughly 17,000 distinct CDR3 sequences, 52% of them singletons. The sequencing used CD4+ T cells from blood, cultured in vitro, collected before SARS-CoV-2 vaccination. These receptors all stem from a human donor who had recovered from COVID-19. CDR3s include the opening cysteine and the closing phenylalanine or tryptophan. Each record gives: D gene, J gene, CDR3 length, clone size, V gene, CDR3 protein, CDR3 DNA. D genes are given only for firm matches. Clone sizes are given selectively: once, few, many, or a class where the clone is expanded.

D: -
J: TRBJ1-6
length: 14
size: few
V: TRBV12-3/TRBV12-4
CDR3: CASSLPGNNSPLHF
DNA: TGTGCCAGCAGCCTACCAGGGAACAATTCACCCCTCCACTTT

D: -
J: TRBJ2-7
length: 12
size: -
V: TRBV11-2
CDR3: CASSLSGHEQYF
DNA: TGTGCCAGCAGCCTATCGGGGCACGAGCAGTACTTC

D: -
J: TRBJ2-7
length: 14
size: -
V: TRBV12-3/TRBV12-4
CDR3: CASSRGGQGYEQYF
DNA: TGTGCCAGCAGTCGGGGGGGACAGGGCTACGAGCAGTACTTC

D: TRBD2
J: TRBJ2-7
length: 14
size: few
V: TRBV7-2
CDR3: CASSLIAGEGEQYF
DNA: TGTGCCAGCAGCTTAATAGCGGGAGAGGGCGAGCAGTACTTC

D: TRBD2
J: TRBJ2-5
length: 15
size: -
V: TRBV20-1
CDR3: CSASGAGEVQETQYF
DNA: TGCAGTGCTAGTGGGGCGGGGGAGGTGCAAGAGACCCAGTACTTC

D: TRBD1
J: TRBJ1-5
length: 13
size: -
V: TRBV28
CDR3: CASSITGDQPQHF
DNA: TGTGCCAGCAGCATAACAGGGGATCAGCCCCAGCATTTT

D: TRBD2
J: TRBJ2-7
length: 16
size: few
V: TRBV20-1
CDR3: CSARDPLAGFSYEQYF
DNA: TGCAGTGCTAGAGATCCCCTAGCGGGGTTCTCCTACGAGCAGTACTTC

D: -
J: TRBJ1-5
length: 13
size: -
V: TRBV6-2/TRBV6-3
CDR3: CASRNRGDQPQHF
DNA: TGTGCCAGCAGAAATCGCGGGGATCAGCCCCAGCATTTT

D: -
J: TRBJ1-2
length: 20
size: few
V: TRBV11-3
CDR3: CASSLRSWTSDSASNYGYTF
DNA: TGTGCCAGCAGCTTAAGGTCTTGGACGTCGGACAGCGCTTCTAACTATGGCTACACCTTC

D: -
J: TRBJ1-1
length: 14
size: few
V: TRBV5-4
CDR3: CASSLPGGYAEAFF
DNA: TGTGCCAGCAGCTTGCCTGGGGGCTATGCTGAAGCTTTCTTT

D: TRBD1
J: TRBJ2-3
length: 13
size: few
V: TRBV20-1
CDR3: CSTAGTDTDTQYF
DNA: TGCAGTACGGCTGGGACAGACACAGATACGCAGTATTTT

D: -
J: TRBJ1-4
length: 13
size: -
V: TRBV7-9
CDR3: CACRGATNEKLFF
DNA: TGTGCCTGCAGAGGTGCAACTAATGAAAAACTGTTTTTT

D: -
J: TRBJ1-5
length: 16
size: few
V: TRBV19
CDR3: CASSIQAPRGNQPQHF
DNA: TGTGCCAGTAGTATCCAGGCCCCAAGGGGCAATCAGCCCCAGCATTTT

D: TRBD2
J: TRBJ2-7
length: 12
size: once
V: TRBV10-2
CDR3: CASGGLAGVQYF
DNA: TGCGCCAGCGGGGGACTAGCGGGAGTCCAATACTTC

D: TRBD1
J: TRBJ1-1
length: 14
size: -
V: TRBV25-1
CDR3: CASNGWDRNTEAFF
DNA: TGTGCCAGCAATGGGTGGGACAGGAACACTGAAGCTTTCTTT

D: -
J: TRBJ1-5
length: 16
size: -
V: TRBV19
CDR3: CASSLLQGQSNQPQHF
DNA: TGTGCCAGTAGTCTTCTCCAGGGTCAGAGCAATCAGCCCCAGCATTTT

D: TRBD1
J: TRBJ2-6
length: 16
size: -
V: TRBV7-2
CDR3: CASPRQGAGGANVLTF
DNA: TGTGCCAGCCCCAGACAGGGGGCGGGTGGGGCCAACGTCCTGACTTTC